Listed below are T cell receptor beta chains from one sample, sequenced in a study of molecular identifiers for immune sequencing clone quantification. TCRdb re-derived calls from the PCR reads in MiXCR, one entry per CDR3 protein. The table has tens of thousands of distinct CDR3 sequences, over 15% seen once. The material sequenced was naive CD8+ T cells from blood, with Jurkat cell RNA spiked in. The receptors were sampled from a human donor in good health. Some libraries in this study had Jurkat cell RNA spiked in. Both conserved end residues are part of each CDR3. A D gene is named only where the DNA matches it firmly. For some rows the clone size is stated as once, few or many, or as a class when expanded; others skip it.

v_call	j_call	d_call	clone_size	cdr3_nt	cdr3_aa
TRBV28	TRBJ2-3	NA	NA	TGTGCCGGCAGTTTGGACGGGACCACAGATACGCAGTATTTT	CAGSLDGTTDTQYF
TRBV30	TRBJ2-2	TRBD2	many	TGTGCCTGGACTAGCGGAAACACCGGGGAGCTGTTTTTT	CAWTSGNTGELFF
TRBV6-5	TRBJ2-1	NA	many	TGTGCCAGCTCGTCCAGGGGGGATAATGAGCAGTTCTTC	CASSSRGDNEQFF
TRBV2	TRBJ1-4	NA	NA	TGTGCCAGCAGTGAAGCCTCCCCCAGGGACGTTACCTTTGGAAGACTGTTTTTT	CASSEASPRDVTFGRLFF
TRBV7-9	TRBJ2-7	TRBD2	many	TGTGCCAGCAGCTCGCGTAGCGGGAGGGCCTTTCGGGAGCAGTACTTC	CASSSRSGRAFREQYF
TRBV12-3/TRBV12-4	TRBJ2-1	NA	few	TGTGCCAGCGTCGACTACGCGCAACTCAATGAGCAGTTCTTC	CASVDYAQLNEQFF
TRBV7-9	TRBJ2-7	TRBD2	many	TGTGCCAGCAGCGGACCCCGGATGCGGGAGGGTCTCGAGCAGTACTTC	CASSGPRMREGLEQYF
TRBV11-2	TRBJ2-3	NA	few	TGTGCCAGCAGTCCTGGACTTTTAGATACGCAGTATTTT	CASSPGLLDTQYF
TRBV28	TRBJ2-3	TRBD2	many	TGTGCCAGCAGTATGGGACTATCAGATACGCAGTATTTT	CASSMGLSDTQYF
TRBV6-2/TRBV6-3	TRBJ2-6	TRBD2	many	TGTGCCAGCAGTTACGAGGCTAGCGGGAGTGTTTTTCTTAGCTCGGGGGCCAACGTCCTGACTTTC	CASSYEASGSVFLSSGANVLTF
TRBV4-1	TRBJ1-1	NA	NA	TGCGCCAGCAGCCAAGTGGGATTTGGGAACACTGAAGCTTTCTTT	CASSQVGFGNTEAFF
TRBV12-3/TRBV12-4	TRBJ2-1	NA	NA	TGTGCCAGCAGTTTTGGGGCGGGGCAATCCTACAATGAGCAGCTCTTC	CASSFGAGQSYNEQLF
TRBV5-1	TRBJ2-1	TRBD2	NA	TGCGCCAGCAGCGCCAGCCTAGCGGGAGGACCTGGGCACAATGAGCAGTTCTTC	CASSASLAGGPGHNEQFF
TRBV7-7	TRBJ2-5	NA	many	TGTGCTAGCAGTCCCGATTTAGCATCAGAGACCCAGTACTTC	CASSPDLASETQYF
TRBV27	TRBJ2-2	NA	many	TGTGCCAGCAGTTTCACGGGAGAGTTCACCGGGGAGCTGTTTTTT	CASSFTGEFTGELFF
TRBV12-3/TRBV12-4	TRBJ1-1	NA	few	TGTGCCAGCACATCGGTTGCGGAAGCTTTCTTT	CASTSVAEAFF
TRBV2	TRBJ2-5	NA	few	TGTGCCAGCAGTGTAAATCAGGAGCAAGAGACCCAGTACTTC	CASSVNQEQETQYF
TRBV4-1	TRBJ2-1	TRBD2	NA	TGCGCCAGCAGCCAAGCCGCGGGAGGTGAGCAGTTCTTC	CASSQAAGGEQFF
TRBV9	TRBJ2-5	TRBD2	few	TGTGCCAGCAGCGAGGAGGGAGCGGGAGGGCCGGAGACCCAGAACTTC	CASSEEGAGGPETQNF
TRBV19	TRBJ1-1	NA	NA	TGTGCCAGTTGGGAGGGCACTGAAGCTTTCTTT	CASWEGTEAFF
TRBV7-9	TRBJ2-5	NA	many	TGTGCCAGCAGCCAACCCAGCGCCCCAATAACCCAGTACTTC	CASSQPSAPITQYF
TRBV5-4	TRBJ2-6	TRBD2	many	TGTGCCGGGGGAGGCAGGGAGGGTAAGAGTGCCAACGTCCTGACTTTC	CAGGGREGKSANVLTF